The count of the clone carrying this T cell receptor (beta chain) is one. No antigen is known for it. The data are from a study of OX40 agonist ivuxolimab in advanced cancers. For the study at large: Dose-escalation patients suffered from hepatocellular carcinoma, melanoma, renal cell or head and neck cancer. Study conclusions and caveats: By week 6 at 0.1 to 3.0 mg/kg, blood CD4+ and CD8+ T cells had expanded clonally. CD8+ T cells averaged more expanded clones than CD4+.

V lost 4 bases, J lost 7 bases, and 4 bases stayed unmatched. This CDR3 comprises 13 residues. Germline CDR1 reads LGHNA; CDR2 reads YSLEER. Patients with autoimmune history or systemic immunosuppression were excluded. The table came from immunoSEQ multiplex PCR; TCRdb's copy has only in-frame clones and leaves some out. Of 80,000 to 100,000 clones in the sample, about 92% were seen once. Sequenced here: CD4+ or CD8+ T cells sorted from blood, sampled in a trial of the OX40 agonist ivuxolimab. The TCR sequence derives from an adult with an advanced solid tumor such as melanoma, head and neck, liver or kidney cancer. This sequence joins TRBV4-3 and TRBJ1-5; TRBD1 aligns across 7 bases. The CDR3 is CASSLDRDQPQHF. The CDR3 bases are TGCGCCAGCAGCCTCGACAGGGACCAGCCCCAGCATTTT.